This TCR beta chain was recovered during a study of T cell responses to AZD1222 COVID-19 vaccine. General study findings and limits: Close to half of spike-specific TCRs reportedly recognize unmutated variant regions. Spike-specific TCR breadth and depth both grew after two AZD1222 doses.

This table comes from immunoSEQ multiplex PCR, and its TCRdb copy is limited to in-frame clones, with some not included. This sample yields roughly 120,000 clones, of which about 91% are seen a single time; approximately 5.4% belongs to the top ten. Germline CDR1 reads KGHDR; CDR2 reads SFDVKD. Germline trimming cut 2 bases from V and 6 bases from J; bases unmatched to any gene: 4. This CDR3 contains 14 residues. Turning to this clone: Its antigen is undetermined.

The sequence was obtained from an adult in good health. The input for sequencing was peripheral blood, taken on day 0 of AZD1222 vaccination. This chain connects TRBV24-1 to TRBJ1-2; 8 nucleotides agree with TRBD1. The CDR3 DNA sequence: TGTGCCACCAGTGATTCGACAGGGGTAAATGGCTACACCTTC. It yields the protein CATSDSTGVNGYTF.